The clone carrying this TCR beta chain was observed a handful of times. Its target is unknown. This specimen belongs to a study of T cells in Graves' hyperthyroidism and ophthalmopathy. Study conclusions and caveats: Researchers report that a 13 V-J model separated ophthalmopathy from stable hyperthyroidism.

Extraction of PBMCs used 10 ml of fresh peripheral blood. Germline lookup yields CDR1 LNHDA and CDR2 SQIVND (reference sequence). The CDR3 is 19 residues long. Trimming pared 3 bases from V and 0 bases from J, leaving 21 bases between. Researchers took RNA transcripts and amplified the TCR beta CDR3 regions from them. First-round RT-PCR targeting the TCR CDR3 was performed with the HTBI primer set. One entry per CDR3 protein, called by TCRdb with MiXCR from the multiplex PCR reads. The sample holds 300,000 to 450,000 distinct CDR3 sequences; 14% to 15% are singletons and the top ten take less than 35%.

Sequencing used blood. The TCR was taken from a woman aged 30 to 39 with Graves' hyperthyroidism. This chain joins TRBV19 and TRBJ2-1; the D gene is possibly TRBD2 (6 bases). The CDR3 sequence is CASSIQLGGAVSSYNEQFF. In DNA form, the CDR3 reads TGTGCCAGTAGTATTCAGTTGGGGGGAGCGGTAAGCTCCTACAATGAGCAGTTCTTC.